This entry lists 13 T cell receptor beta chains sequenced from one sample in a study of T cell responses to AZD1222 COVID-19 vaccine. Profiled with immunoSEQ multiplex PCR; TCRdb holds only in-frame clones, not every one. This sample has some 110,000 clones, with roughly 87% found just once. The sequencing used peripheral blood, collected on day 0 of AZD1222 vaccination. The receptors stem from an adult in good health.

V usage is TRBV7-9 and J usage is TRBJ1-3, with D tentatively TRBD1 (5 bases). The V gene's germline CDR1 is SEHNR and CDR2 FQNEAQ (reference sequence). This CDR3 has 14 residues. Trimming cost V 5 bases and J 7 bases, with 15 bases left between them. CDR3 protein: CASSPSGRSNTIYF. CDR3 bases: TGTGCCAGCAGCCCGTCGGGGCGAAGCAACACCATATATTTT.

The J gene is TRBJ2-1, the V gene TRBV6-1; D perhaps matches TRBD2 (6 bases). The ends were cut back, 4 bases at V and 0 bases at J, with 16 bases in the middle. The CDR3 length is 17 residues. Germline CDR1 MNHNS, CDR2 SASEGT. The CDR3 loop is CASSGPHRGSSYNEQFF. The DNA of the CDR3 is TGTGCCAGCAGTGGCCCTCATCGGGGGAGCTCCTACAATGAGCAGTTCTTC.

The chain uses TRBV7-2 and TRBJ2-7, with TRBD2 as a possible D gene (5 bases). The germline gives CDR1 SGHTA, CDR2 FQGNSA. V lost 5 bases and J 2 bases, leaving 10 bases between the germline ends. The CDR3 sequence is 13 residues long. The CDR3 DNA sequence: TGTGCCAGCAGCGTCAGCGGCGCCTACGAGCAGTACTTC. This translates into CASSVSGAYEQYF.

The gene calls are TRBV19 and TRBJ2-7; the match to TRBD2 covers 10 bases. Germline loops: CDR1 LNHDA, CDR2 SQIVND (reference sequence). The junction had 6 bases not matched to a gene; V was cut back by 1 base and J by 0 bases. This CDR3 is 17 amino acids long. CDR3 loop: CASSIAPLAGRSYEQYF. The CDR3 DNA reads TGTGCCAGTAGTATAGCTCCACTAGCGGGACGCTCCTACGAGCAGTACTTC.

CDR3 sequence reads: CASRGGGGNTEAFF. The CDR3 coding sequence is TGTGCCTCCCGTGGGGGGGGCGGAAACACTGAAGCTTTCTTT. V gene TRBV7-8 combines with J gene TRBJ1-1; maybe TRBD1 (6 bases). Germline V gene data show CDR1 as SGHVS and CDR2 as FQNEAQ. This CDR3 comprises 14 residues. V lost 11 bases, J lost 2 bases, and 18 bases lay in between.

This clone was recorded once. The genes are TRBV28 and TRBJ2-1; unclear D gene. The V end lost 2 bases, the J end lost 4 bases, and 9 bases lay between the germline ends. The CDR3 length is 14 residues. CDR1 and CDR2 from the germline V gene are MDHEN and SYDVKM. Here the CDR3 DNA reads TGTGCCAGCAGTTTACCTCGGGCTTACAATGAGCAGTTCTTC. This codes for CASSLPRAYNEQFF.

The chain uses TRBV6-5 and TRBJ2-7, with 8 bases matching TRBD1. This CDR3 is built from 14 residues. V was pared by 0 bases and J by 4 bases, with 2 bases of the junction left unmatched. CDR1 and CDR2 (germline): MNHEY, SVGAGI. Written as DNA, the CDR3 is TGTGCCAGCAGTTACTCGAGGGACAGGTACGAGCAGTACTTC. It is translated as CASSYSRDRYEQYF.

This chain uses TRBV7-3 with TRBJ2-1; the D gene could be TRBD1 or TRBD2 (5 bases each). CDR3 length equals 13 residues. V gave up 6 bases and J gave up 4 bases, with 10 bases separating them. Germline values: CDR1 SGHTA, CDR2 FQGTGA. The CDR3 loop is CASSPGGYNEQFF. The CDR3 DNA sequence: TGTGCCAGCAGTCCTGGGGGATACAATGAGCAGTTCTTC.

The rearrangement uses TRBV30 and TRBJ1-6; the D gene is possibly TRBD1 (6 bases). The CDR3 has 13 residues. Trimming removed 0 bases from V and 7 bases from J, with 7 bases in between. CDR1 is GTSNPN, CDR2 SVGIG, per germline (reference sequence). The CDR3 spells CAWSVGTNSPLHF. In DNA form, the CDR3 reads TGTGCCTGGAGTGTAGGGACAAATTCACCCCTCCACTTT.

The CDR3 nucleotides read TGTGCCAGCAGCCAGCCCCCTGCGGGAAATTCACCCCTCCACTTT. Protein: CASSQPPAGNSPLHF. The chain uses TRBV6-6 and TRBJ1-6, with unresolved D. This CDR3 contains 15 residues. Germline V gene data show CDR1 as MNHNY and CDR2 as SVGAGI (reference sequence). Trimming shortened V by 6 bases and J by 7 bases, and 16 bases separated the two germline ends.

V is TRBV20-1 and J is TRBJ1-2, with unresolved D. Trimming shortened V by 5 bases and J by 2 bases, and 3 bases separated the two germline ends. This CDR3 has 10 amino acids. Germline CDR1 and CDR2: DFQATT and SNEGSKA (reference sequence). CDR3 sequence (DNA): TGCAGTGCTGCGAACTATGGCTACACCTTC. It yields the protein CSAANYGYTF.

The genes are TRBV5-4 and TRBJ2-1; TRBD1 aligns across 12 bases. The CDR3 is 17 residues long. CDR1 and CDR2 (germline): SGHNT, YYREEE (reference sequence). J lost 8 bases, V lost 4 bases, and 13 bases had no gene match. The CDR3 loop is CASSLNIGTGGTDEQFF. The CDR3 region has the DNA TGTGCCAGCAGCCTCAACATCGGGACAGGGGGCACGGATGAGCAGTTCTTC.

This CDR3 reads CASSVSTGTNSPLHF. CDR3 sequence (DNA): TGTGCCAGCAGTGTTTCCACAGGGACAAATTCACCCCTCCACTTT. The chain joins TRBV2 to TRBJ1-6, with D tentatively TRBD1 (6 bases). The germline V gene encodes CDR1 SNHLY and CDR2 FYNNEI. The V gene lost 4 bases and the J gene lost 7 bases, with 14 bases spanning the gap. There are 15 residues in the CDR3.